Shown below are 13 T cell receptor beta chains from a single sample sequenced in a study of patients and donors after allogeneic stem cell transplantation. TCRdb re-called the RT-PCR reads through MiXCR, storing one row per CDR3 protein. The sample carries more than 850,000 distinct CDR3 sequences, roughly 18% recorded once. Sequenced input: blood, either unsorted or a sorted T cell fraction (not recorded which). These receptors were taken from a human donor who was either an allogeneic HSCT recipient or a stem cell or donor lymphocyte infusion donor (not recorded which). It is not recorded whose cells these are; they may come from a transplant donor.

This clonotype occurred many times. The genes are TRBV7-8 and TRBJ1-2; D remains unclear. In germline, CDR1 is SGHVS, CDR2 FQNEAQ. There are 14 residues in the CDR3. Trimming took 1 base from V and 2 from J, leaving 8 bases between them. CDR3 protein: CASSLGSANYGYTF. The CDR3 coding sequence is TGTGCCAGCAGCTTAGGGTCAGCCAACTATGGCTACACCTTC.

The chain couples TRBV5-5 to TRBJ1-2; D is unresolved. The CDR3 loop spans 13 amino acids. Trimming took 7 bases from V and 4 from J, leaving 14 bases between them. CDR1 and CDR2 (germline): SGHKS, YYEKEE (reference sequence). This CDR3 reads CASREEGGYGYTF. The DNA of the CDR3 is TGTGCCAGCCGCGAGGAGGGCGGCTATGGCTACACCTTC.

In its sample, this clonotype was seen many times. The chain uses TRBV4-1 and TRBJ2-5; the D call may be TRBD1 or TRBD2 (5 bases each). CDR3 length equals 17 residues. Germline CDR1 and CDR2: MGHRA and YSYEKL. Trimming shortened V by 1 base and J by 1 base, and 16 bases separated the two germline ends. CDR3 nucleotides: TGCGCCAGCAGCCAAGGGGGTAGTATGGGGGTCCAAGAGACCCAGTACTTC. Translation gives CASSQGGSMGVQETQYF.

This clonotype was observed a handful of times. J is TRBJ1-5 and V is TRBV3-1; 10 positions match TRBD1. The CDR3 length is 17 residues. V was pared by 4 bases and J by 3 bases, with 9 bases of the junction left unmatched. From germline, CDR1 is LGHDT and CDR2 YNNKEL (reference sequence). This chain's CDR3 is CASSPYRGTGDNQPQHF. The CDR3 DNA reads TGTGCCAGCAGCCCATACCGCGGGACAGGGGACAATCAGCCCCAGCATTTT.

This clonotype has a handful of counts. The CDR3 region has the DNA TGTGCCAGCAGTCTCACCGGGGGGAAGGTGAACACTGAAGCTTTCTTT. Its translation is CASSLTGGKVNTEAFF. The rearrangement joins TRBV12-3 or TRBV12-4 to TRBJ1-1; a weak D match, TRBD1 (5 bases). CDR3 length equals 16 residues. V was cut by 5 bases and J by 0 bases, with 16 bases left in between.

V usage is TRBV19 and J usage is TRBJ1-1, with a weak D call TRBD1 (5 bases). Trimming stripped 6 bases from V and 7 bases from J, with 18 bases between. The CDR3 contains 14 residues. From germline, CDR1 is LNHDA and CDR2 SQIVND (reference sequence). The CDR3 reads CASSPWGSSGEAFF. CDR3 DNA: TGTGCCAGTAGCCCTTGGGGGTCCAGTGGTGAAGCTTTCTTT.

In its sample, this clonotype was seen a few times. The chain uses TRBV7-6 and TRBJ1-1; tentatively, D is TRBD1 (6 bases). Trimming stripped 5 bases from V and 2 bases from J, with 15 bases between. Looked up from germline, CDR1 is SGHVS and CDR2 is FNYEAQ. This CDR3 region has 15 residues. The CDR3 here is CASSHHLQGNTEAFF. CDR3 nucleotide sequence: TGTGCCAGCAGCCACCACTTACAGGGAAACACTGAAGCTTTCTTT.

This clonotype was seen a handful of times. The gene calls are TRBV7-2 and TRBJ2-2; TRBD2 aligns across 9 bases. With 0 bases clipped from V and 6 bases from J, the junction kept 2 bases outside the gene matches. This CDR3 contains 15 residues. The V gene's germline CDR1 is SGHTA and CDR2 FQGNSA. The CDR3 DNA follows: TGTGCCAGCAGCTTAGCTAGCGGGAGCCCCGGGGAGCTGTTTTTT. This codes for CASSLASGSPGELFF.

The table lists this clonotype with a few counts. V usage is TRBV20-1 and J usage is TRBJ2-7; no clear D gene. The germline V and J ends were trimmed by 3 bases and 1 base, with 10 bases remaining between them. The germline CDR1 and CDR2 sequences are DFQATT and SNEGSKA (reference sequence). The CDR3 totals 13 residues. CDR3 loop: CSASPGLSYEQYF. For the CDR3, the DNA is TGCAGTGCTAGCCCAGGTCTGTCCTACGAGCAGTACTTC.

This clonotype was seen a handful of times. The rearrangement uses TRBV7-2 and TRBJ2-2, with 11 positions matching TRBD2. Germline V gene sequence: CDR1 SGHTA, CDR2 FQGNSA. The junction had 2 bases not matched to a gene; V was cut back by 4 bases and J by 1 base. This CDR3 comprises 16 residues. CDR3 DNA sequence: TGTGCCAGCAGCTCAACTAGCGGGGGGAACACCGGGGAGCTGTTTTTT. Translated: CASSSTSGGNTGELFF.

V is TRBV6-1 and J is TRBJ2-4; D may be TRBD2 (6 bases). CDR1 MNHNS and CDR2 SASEGT come from the germline V gene. The CDR3 contains 18 residues. The germline V and J ends were trimmed by 8 bases and 0 bases, with 23 bases remaining between them. The CDR3 loop is CASSPRAGNRLAKNIQYF. CDR3 DNA: TGTGCCAGCTCCCCCAGGGCGGGGAATCGACTAGCCAAAAACATTCAGTACTTC.

This clonotype turned up a few times. This chain joins TRBV5-1 and TRBJ1-3; TRBD1 agrees at 9 bases. This CDR3 comprises 14 residues. The J segment lost 7 bases and the V segment lost 7 bases, leaving 9 bases of the junction unmatched. Germline assignment: CDR1 SGHRS and CDR2 YFSETQ. Written as DNA, the CDR3 is TGCGCCAGCGGGACCGGGACAGGGAGGAACACCATATATTTT. Protein sequence: CASGTGTGRNTIYF.

This clonotype was recorded a few times. This chain uses TRBV20-1 with TRBJ1-6; D not resolved. The CDR3 is made up of 15 amino acids. V gave up 3 bases and J gave up 3 bases, with 12 bases separating them. The germline V gene has CDR1 DFQATT and CDR2 SNEGSKA (reference sequence). The CDR3 DNA follows: TGCAGTGCTAGCTATTCCGGCTTCTATAATTCACCCCTCCACTTT. Its protein is CSASYSGFYNSPLHF.